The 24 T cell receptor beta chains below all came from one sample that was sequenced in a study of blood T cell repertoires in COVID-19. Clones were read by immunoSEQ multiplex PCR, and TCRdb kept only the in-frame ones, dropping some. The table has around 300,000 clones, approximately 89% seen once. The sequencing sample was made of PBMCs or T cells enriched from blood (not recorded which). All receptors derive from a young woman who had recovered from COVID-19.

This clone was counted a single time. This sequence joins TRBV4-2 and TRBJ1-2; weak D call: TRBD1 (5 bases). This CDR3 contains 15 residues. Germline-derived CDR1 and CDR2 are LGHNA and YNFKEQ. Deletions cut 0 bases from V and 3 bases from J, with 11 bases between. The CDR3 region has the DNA TGTGCCAGCAGCCAAGAGGGCAGGGATTACTATGGCTACACCTTC. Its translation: CASSQEGRDYYGYTF.

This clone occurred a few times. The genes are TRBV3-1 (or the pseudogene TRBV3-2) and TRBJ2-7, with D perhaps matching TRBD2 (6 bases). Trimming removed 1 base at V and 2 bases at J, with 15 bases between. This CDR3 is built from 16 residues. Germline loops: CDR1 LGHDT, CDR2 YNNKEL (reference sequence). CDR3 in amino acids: CASSQGPGGNPYEQYF. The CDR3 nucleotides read TGTGCCAGCAGCCAAGGGCCCGGGGGTAATCCCTACGAGCAGTACTTC.

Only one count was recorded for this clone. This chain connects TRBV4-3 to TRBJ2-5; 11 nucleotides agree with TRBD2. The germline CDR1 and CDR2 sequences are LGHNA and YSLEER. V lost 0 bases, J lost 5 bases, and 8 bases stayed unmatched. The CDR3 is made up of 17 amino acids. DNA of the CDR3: TGCGCCAGCAGCCAAGATGCCAGACTAGCGGGGAGGGAGACCCAGTACTTC. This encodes CASSQDARLAGRETQYF.

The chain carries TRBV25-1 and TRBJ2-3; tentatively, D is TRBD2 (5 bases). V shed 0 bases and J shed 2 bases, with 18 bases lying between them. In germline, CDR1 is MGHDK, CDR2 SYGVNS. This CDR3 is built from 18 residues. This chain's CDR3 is CASSEYFDYHGSTDTQYF. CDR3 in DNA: TGTGCCAGCAGTGAATACTTCGACTATCATGGGTCCACAGATACGCAGTATTTT.

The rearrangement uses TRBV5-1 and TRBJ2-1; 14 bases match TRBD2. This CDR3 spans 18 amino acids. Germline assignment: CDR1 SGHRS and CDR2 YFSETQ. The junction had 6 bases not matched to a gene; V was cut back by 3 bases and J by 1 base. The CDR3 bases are TGCGCCAGCAGCTCGGGACTAGCGGGAGCCAGGTCCTACAATGAGCAGTTCTTC. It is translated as CASSSGLAGARSYNEQFF.

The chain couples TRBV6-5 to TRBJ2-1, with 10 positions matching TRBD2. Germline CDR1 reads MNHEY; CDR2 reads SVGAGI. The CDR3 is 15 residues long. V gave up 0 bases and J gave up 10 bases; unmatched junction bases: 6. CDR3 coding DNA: TGTGCCAGCAGTTACTCAGCTAGCGGGAGTTCGGAGCAGTTCTTC. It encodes CASSYSASGSSEQFF.

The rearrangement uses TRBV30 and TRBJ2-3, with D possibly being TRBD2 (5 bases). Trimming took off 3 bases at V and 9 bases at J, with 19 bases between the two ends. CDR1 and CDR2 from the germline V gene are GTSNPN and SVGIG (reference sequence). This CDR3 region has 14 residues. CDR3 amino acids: CAWRGPDLQPTQYF. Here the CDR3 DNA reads TGTGCCTGGAGGGGTCCGGACTTACAACCCACGCAGTATTTT. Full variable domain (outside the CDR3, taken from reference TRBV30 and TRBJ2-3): SQTIHQWPATLVQPVGSPLSLECTVEGTSNPNLYWYRQAAGRGLQLLFYSVGIGQISSEVPQNLSASRPQDRQFILSSKKLLLSDSGFYLCAWRGPDLQPTQYFGPGTRLTVL.

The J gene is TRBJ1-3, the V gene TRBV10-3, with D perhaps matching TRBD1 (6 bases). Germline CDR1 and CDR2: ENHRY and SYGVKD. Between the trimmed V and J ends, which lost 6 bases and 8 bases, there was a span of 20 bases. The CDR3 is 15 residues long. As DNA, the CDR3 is TGTGCCATCAGCAACAGTCCAGGGGAATCGGACACCATATATTTT. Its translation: CAISNSPGESDTIYF.

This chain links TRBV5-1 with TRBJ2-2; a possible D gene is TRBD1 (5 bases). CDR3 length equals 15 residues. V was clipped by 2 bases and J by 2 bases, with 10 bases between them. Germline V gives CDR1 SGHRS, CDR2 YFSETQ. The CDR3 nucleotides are TGCGCCAGCAGCTTTACAGACAGTAACACCGGGGAGCTGTTTTTT. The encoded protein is CASSFTDSNTGELFF.

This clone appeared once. DNA of the CDR3: TGTGCCAGCAGTGAAAGGGGGCGGAGGGCCGGGGAGCTGTTTTTT. This gives the protein CASSERGRRAGELFF. The chain has TRBV2 and TRBJ2-2; TRBD1 is a possible D gene (7 bases). CDR3 size: 15 residues. Between the trimmed V and J ends, which lost 2 bases and 6 bases, there was a span of 13 bases. CDR1 SNHLY and CDR2 FYNNEI come from the germline V gene.

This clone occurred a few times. CDR3 sequence (DNA): TGTGCTAGTGGTTTGGGACAGGGGATTGACGAGCAGTACTTC. Its protein product is CASGLGQGIDEQYF. This chain joins TRBV12-5 and TRBJ2-7; TRBD1 aligns across 8 bases. Trimming at V came to 1 base and at J to 5 bases, leaving 4 bases not matched to a gene. The CDR3 totals 14 residues. The V gene's germline CDR1 is LGHNT and CDR2 FRNRAP.

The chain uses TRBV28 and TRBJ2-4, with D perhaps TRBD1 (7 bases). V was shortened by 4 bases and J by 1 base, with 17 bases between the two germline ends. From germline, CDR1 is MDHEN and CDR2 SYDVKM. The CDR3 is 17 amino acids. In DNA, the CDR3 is TGTGCCAGCAGTTATTTAGGGGGGACAGCCGCCAAAAACATTCAGTACTTC. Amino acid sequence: CASSYLGGTAAKNIQYF.

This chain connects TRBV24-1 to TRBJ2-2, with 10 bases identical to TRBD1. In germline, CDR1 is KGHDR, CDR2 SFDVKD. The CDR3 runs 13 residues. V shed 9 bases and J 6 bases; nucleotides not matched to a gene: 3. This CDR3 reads CATRDRGSGELFF. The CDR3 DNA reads TGTGCCACCCGGGACAGGGGTTCCGGGGAGCTGTTTTTT.

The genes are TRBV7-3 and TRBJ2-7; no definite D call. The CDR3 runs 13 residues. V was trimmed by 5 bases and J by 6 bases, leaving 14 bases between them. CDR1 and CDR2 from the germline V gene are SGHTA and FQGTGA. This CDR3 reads CASSPGVGGEQYF. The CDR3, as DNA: TGTGCCAGCAGCCCCGGAGTCGGCGGCGAGCAGTACTTC.

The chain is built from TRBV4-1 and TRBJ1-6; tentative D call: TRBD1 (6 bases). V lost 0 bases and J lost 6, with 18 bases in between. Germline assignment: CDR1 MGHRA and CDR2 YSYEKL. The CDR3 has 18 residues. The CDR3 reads CASSQDETGARFNSPLHF. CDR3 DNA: TGCGCCAGCAGCCAAGATGAGACAGGAGCCCGATTTAATTCACCCCTCCACTTT.

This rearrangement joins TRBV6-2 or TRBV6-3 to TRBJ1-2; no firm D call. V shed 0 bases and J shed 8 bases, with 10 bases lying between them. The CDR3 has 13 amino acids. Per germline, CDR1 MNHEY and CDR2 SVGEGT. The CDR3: CASSYSLLGGYTF. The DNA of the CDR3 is TGTGCCAGCAGTTACTCCTTACTGGGCGGCTACACCTTC.

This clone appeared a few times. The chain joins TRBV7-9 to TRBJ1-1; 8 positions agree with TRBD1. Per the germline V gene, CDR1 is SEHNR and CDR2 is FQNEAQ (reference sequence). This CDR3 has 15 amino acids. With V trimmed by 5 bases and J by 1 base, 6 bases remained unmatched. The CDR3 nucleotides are TGTGCCAGCAGCCCGGACAGGGTCTCGAACACTGAAGCTTTCTTT. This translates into CASSPDRVSNTEAFF.

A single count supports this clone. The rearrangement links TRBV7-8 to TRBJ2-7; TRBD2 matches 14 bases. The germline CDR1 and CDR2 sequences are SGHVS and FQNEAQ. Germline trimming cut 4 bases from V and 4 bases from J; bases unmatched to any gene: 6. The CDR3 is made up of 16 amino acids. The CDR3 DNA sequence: TGTGCCAGCAGCTACCTGACTAGCGGGGGGGCTTACGAGCAGTACTTC. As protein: CASSYLTSGGAYEQYF. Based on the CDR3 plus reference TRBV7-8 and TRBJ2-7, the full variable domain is GAGVSQSPRYKVAKRGQDVALRCDPISGHVSLFWYQQALGQGPEFLTYFQNEAQLDKSGLPSDRFFAERPEGSVSTLKIQRTQQEDSAVYLCASSYLTSGGAYEQYFGPGTRLTVT.

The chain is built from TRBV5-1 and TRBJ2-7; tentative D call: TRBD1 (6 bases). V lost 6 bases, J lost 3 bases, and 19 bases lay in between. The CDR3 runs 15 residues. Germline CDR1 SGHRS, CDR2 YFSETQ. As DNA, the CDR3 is TGCGCCAGCAATAGAGGGGCAGGGGAACTCTACGAGCAGTACTTC. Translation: CASNRGAGELYEQYF.

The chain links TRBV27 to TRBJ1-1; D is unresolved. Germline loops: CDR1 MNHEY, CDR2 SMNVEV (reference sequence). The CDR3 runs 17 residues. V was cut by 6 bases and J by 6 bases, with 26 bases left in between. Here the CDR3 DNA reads TGTGCCAGCAGCCGCCGGAGTCCTCGCAGCACCAACGCTGAAGCTTTCTTT. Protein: CASSRRSPRSTNAEAFF.

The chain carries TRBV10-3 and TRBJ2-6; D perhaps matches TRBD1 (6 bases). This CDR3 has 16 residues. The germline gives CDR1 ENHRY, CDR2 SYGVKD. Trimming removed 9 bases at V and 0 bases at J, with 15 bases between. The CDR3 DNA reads TGTGCCATTCAAACAGGGATGACCTCTGGGGCCAACGTCCTGACTTTC. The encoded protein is CAIQTGMTSGANVLTF.

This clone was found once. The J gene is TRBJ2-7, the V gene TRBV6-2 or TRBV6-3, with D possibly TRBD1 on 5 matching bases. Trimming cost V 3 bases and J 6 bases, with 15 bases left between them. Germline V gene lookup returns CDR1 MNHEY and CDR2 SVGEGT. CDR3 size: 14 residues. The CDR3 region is CASSYGAELSEQYF. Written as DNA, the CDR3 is TGTGCCAGCAGTTATGGGGCAGAGCTCTCCGAGCAGTACTTC.

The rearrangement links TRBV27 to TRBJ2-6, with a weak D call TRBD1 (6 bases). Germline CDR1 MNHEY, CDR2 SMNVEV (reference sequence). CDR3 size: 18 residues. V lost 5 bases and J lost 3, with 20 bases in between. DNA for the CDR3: TGTGCCAGCAGTCTAAGAAGTGCAGGGGCTTATGGGGCCAACGTCCTGACTTTC. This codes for CASSLRSAGAYGANVLTF.

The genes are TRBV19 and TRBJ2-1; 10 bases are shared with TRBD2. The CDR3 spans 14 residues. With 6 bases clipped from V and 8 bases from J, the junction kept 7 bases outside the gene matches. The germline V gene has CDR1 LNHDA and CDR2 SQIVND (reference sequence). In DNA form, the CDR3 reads TGTGCCAGTAGAAGCGGGGGGGCCATGTATGAGCAGTTCTTC. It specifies CASRSGGAMYEQFF.